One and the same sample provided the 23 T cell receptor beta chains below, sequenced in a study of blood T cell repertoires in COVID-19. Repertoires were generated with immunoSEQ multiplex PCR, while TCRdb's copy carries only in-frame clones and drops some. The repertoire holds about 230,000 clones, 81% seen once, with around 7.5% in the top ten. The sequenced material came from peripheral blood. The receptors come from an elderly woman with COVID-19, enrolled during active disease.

The CDR3 region has the DNA TGTGCCAGCAGTGAACGTTCACCCCTCCACTTT. This translates into CASSERSPLHF. The chain links TRBV2 to TRBJ1-6; D ambiguous. Germline CDR1 SNHLY, CDR2 FYNNEI. The CDR3 loop spans 11 amino acids. Trimming stripped 2 bases from V and 9 bases from J, with 2 bases between.

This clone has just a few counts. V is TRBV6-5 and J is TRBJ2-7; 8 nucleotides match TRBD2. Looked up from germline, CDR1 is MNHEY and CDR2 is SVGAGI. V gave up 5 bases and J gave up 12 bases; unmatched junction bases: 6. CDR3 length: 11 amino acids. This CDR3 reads CASSTGTSMYF. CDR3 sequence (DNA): TGTGCCAGCAGTACCGGGACTAGTATGTACTTC.

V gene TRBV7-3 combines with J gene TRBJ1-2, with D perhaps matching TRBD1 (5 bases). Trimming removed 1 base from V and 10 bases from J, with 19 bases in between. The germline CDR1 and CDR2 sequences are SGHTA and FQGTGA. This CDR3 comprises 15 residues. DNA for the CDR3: TGTGCCAGCAGCTTAAGAGGGGTGAGGGAGGAAGACTACACCTTC. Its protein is CASSLRGVREEDYTF.

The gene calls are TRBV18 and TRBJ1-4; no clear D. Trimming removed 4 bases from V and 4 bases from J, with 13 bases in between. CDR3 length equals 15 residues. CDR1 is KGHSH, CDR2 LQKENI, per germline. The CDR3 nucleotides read TGTGCCAGCTCACGACCTTTGGGCCGTAATGAAAAACTGTTTTTT. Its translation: CASSRPLGRNEKLFF.

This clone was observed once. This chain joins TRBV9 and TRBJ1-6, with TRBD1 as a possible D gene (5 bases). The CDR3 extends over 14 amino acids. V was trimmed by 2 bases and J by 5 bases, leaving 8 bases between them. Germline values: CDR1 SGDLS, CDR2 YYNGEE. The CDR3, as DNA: TGTGCCAGCAGCGTCAGGGTGGATAATTCACCCCTCCACTTT. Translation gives CASSVRVDNSPLHF.

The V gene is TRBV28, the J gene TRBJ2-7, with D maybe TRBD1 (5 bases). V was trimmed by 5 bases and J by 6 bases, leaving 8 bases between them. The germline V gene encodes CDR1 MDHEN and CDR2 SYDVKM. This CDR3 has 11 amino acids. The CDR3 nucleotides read TGTGCCAGCAGTGACAGCAGCGAGCAGTACTTC. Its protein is CASSDSSEQYF.

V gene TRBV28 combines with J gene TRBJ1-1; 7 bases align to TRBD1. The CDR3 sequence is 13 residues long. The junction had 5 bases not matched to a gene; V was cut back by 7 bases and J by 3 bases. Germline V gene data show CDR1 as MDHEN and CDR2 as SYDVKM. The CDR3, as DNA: TGTGCCAGCAACAGGGGAGGACACACTGAAGCTTTCTTT. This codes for CASNRGGHTEAFF.

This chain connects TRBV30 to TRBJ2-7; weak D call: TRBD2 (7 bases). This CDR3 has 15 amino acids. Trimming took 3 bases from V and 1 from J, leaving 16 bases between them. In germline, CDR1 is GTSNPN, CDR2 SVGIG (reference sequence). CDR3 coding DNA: TGTGCCTGGAGGAGGGGGGCTAGCGGATCCTACGAGCAGTACTTC. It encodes CAWRRGASGSYEQYF.

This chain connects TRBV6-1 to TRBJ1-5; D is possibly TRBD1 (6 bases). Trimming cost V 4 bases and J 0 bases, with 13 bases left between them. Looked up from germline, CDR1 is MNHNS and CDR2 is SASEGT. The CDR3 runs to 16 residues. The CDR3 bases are TGTGCCAGCAGTGTCCCACAGGGAAATAGCAATCAGCCCCAGCATTTT. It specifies CASSVPQGNSNQPQHF.

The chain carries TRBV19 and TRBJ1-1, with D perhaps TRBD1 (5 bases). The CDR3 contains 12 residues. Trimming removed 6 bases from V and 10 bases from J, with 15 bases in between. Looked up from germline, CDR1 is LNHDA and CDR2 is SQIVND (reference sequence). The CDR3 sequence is CASRGGGPGAFF. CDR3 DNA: TGTGCCAGTAGGGGGGGAGGGCCAGGAGCTTTCTTT.

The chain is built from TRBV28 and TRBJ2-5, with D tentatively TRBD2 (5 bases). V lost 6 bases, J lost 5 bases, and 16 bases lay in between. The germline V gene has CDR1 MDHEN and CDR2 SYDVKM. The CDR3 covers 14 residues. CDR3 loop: CASSRRKTGETQYF. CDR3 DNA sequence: TGTGCCAGCAGCCGACGTAAAACGGGGGAGACCCAGTACTTC.

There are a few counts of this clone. Here the CDR3 reads CASSQAQYVSPLHF. DNA for the CDR3: TGTGCCAGCTCACAAGCACAGTATGTTTCACCCCTCCACTTT. V gene TRBV18 combines with J gene TRBJ1-6; D is undetermined. In germline, CDR1 is KGHSH, CDR2 LQKENI. The CDR3 extends over 14 amino acids. Trimming pared 4 bases from V and 9 bases from J, leaving 13 bases between.

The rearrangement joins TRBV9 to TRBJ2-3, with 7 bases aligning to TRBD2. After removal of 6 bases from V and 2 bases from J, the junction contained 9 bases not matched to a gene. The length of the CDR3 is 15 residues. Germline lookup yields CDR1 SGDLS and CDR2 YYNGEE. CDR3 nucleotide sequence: TGTGCCAGCAAAACCCCAGCGGGGATCACAGATACGCAGTATTTT. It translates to CASKTPAGITDTQYF. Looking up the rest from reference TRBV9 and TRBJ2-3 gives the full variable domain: DSGVTQTPKHLITATGQRVTLRCSPRSGDLSVYWYQQSLDQGLQFLIQYYNGEERAKGNILERFSAQQFPDLHSELNLSSLELGDSALYFCASKTPAGITDTQYFGPGTRLTVL.

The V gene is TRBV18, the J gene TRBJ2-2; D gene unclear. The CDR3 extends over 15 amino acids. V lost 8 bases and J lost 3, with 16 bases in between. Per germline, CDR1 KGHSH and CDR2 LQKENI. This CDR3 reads CASPAPQVDTGELFF. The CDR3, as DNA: TGTGCCAGCCCAGCCCCCCAGGTTGACACCGGGGAGCTGTTTTTT. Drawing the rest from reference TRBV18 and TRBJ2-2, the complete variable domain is NAGVMQNPRHLVRRRGQEARLRCSPMKGHSHVYWYRQLPEEGLKFMVYLQKENIIDESGMPKERFSAEFPKEGPSILRIQQVVRGDSAAYFCASPAPQVDTGELFFGEGSRLTVL.

For the CDR3, the DNA is TGTGCCAGCAGCTCCCCCGGAGCGGGTGGCTACACCTTC. Its protein is CASSSPGAGGYTF. This chain connects TRBV5-6 to TRBJ1-2; D call uncertain. Germline CDR1 is SGHDT and CDR2 is YYEEEE. There are 13 residues in the CDR3. Between the trimmed V and J ends, which lost 3 bases and 7 bases, there was a span of 13 bases.

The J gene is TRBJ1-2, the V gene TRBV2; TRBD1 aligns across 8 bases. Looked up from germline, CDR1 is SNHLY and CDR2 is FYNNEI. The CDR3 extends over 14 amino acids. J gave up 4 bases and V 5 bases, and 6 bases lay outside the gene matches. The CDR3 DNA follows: TGTGCCAGCAGTCTGACAGGGGTTGGCTATGGCTACACCTTC. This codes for CASSLTGVGYGYTF.

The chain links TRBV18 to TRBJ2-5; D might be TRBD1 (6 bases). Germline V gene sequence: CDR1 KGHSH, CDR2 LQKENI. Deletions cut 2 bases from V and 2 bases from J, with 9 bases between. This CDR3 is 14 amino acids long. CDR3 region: CASSPIDRQETQYF. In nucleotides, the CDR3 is TGTGCCAGCTCACCAATCGACAGGCAAGAGACCCAGTACTTC.

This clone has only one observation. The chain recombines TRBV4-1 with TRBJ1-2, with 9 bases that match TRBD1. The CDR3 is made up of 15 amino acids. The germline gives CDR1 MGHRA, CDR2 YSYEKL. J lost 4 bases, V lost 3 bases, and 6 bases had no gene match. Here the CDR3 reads CASSHTDRGGYGYTF. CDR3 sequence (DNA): TGCGCCAGCAGCCACACGGACAGGGGTGGCTATGGCTACACCTTC.

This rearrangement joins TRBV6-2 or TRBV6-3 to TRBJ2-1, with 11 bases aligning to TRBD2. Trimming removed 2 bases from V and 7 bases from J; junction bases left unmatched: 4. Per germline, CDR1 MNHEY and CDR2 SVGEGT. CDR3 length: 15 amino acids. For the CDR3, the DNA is TGTGCCAGCAGTTACGAGGCTAGCGGGAGGAATGAGCAGTTCTTC. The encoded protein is CASSYEASGRNEQFF.

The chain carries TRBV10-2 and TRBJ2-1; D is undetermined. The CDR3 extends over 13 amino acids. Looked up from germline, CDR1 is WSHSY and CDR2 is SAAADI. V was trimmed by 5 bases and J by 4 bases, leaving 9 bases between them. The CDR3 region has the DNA TGCGCCAGCAGTCGGTCCCCATACAATGAGCAGTTCTTC. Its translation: CASSRSPYNEQFF.

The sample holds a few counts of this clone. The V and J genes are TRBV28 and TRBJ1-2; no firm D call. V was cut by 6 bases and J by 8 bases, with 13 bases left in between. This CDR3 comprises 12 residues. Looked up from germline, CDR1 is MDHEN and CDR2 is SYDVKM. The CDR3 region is CASSSFAGGYTF. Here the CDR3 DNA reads TGTGCCAGCAGCTCCTTTGCCGGGGGCTACACCTTC.

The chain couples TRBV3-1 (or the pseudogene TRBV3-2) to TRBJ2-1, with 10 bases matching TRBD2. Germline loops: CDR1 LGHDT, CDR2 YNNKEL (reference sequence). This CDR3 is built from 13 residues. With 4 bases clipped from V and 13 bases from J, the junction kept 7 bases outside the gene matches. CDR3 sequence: CASSRLAGAFQFF. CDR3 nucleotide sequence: TGTGCCAGCAGCCGGCTAGCGGGGGCCTTTCAGTTCTTC.

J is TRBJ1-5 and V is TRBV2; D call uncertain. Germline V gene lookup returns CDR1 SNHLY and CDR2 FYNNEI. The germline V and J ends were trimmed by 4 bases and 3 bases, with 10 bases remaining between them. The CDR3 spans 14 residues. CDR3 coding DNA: TGTGCCAGCAGTGGGCAGGTTCACAATCAGCCCCAGCATTTT. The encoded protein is CASSGQVHNQPQHF.